These 12 T cell receptor beta chains originate from one sample sequenced in a study of PD-1 and CTLA-4 blockade in melanoma. The assay was immunoSEQ multiplex PCR, and TCRdb's table has in-frame clones only and misses some. The sample records around 31,000 clones, under 95% being singletons. The material sequenced was CD8+ T cells from peripheral blood, taken from a patient given anti-PD-1 treatment. The receptors were sampled from a human donor with melanoma.

V gene TRBV19 combines with J gene TRBJ1-5; D gene uncertain. In germline, CDR1 is LNHDA, CDR2 SQIVND (reference sequence). Trimming took off 0 bases at V and 5 bases at J, with 5 bases between the two ends. CDR3 length equals 13 residues. The CDR3: CASSIEGYQPQHF. CDR3 coding DNA: TGTGCCAGTAGTATAGAAGGGTATCAGCCCCAGCATTTT.

The chain carries TRBV9 and TRBJ2-7; the match to TRBD2 covers 10 bases. The V segment lost 3 bases and the J segment 2 bases; nucleotides outside the gene matches: 8. Per the germline V gene, CDR1 is SGDLS and CDR2 is YYNGEE. The CDR3 is 16 residues long. The DNA for the CDR3 is TGTGCCAGCAGCGCAGGCCCGCTAGCGGGAGCCTACGAGCAGTACTTC. Its protein is CASSAGPLAGAYEQYF.

The chain combines TRBV4-2 with TRBJ2-7; the D is unclear. The germline V gene encodes CDR1 LGHNA and CDR2 YNFKEQ. This CDR3 contains 14 residues. V was trimmed by 0 bases and J by 1 base, leaving 7 bases between them. CDR3 sequence reads: CASSQEYLSYEQYF. The CDR3 coding sequence is TGTGCCAGCAGCCAAGAGTACTTATCCTACGAGCAGTACTTC.

This chain links TRBV25-1 with TRBJ1-3; perhaps TRBD1 as D (6 bases). V was pared by 3 bases and J by 10 bases, with 13 bases between. The CDR3 contains 13 residues. Germline CDR1 is MGHDK and CDR2 is SYGVNS. Here the CDR3 reads CASSDGGGETIYF. CDR3 nucleotide sequence: TGTGCCAGCAGTGACGGGGGGGGCGAAACCATATATTTT.

The chain uses TRBV6-4 and TRBJ2-2, with D perhaps TRBD1 or TRBD2 (6 bases each). The CDR3 contains 16 residues. V was clipped by 0 bases and J by 7 bases, with 15 bases between them. In germline, CDR1 is MRHNA, CDR2 SNTAGT. The CDR3 DNA follows: TGTGCCAGCAGTGACTCGATCGGGGGCGCCGACGGGGAGCTGTTTTTT. This encodes CASSDSIGGADGELFF.

The chain links TRBV15 to TRBJ2-5; D remains ambiguous. V lost 2 bases to trimming and J lost 5 bases, with 9 bases between them. This CDR3 contains 13 residues. CDR1 and CDR2 (germline): LNHNV, YYDKDF (reference sequence). CDR3 in amino acids: CATSRKSEETQYF. Written as DNA, the CDR3 is TGTGCCACCAGCAGAAAATCCGAGGAGACCCAGTACTTC.

The rearrangement uses TRBV7-2 and TRBJ2-3; D is perhaps TRBD2 (7 bases). The CDR3 sequence is 18 residues long. V was pared by 1 base and J by 0 bases, with 17 bases between. Germline V gene lookup returns CDR1 SGHTA and CDR2 FQGNSA. CDR3 residues: CASSLERLAGASTDTQYF. In DNA, the CDR3 is TGTGCCAGCAGCTTAGAAAGGCTGGCGGGGGCTAGCACAGATACGCAGTATTTT.

The genes are TRBV27 and TRBJ2-3; the D is unclear. CDR3 size: 13 residues. Germline V gene lookup returns CDR1 MNHEY and CDR2 SMNVEV (reference sequence). Trimming took 5 bases from V and 4 from J, leaving 10 bases between them. CDR3 coding DNA: TGTGCCAGCAGTCACGCTGGGGCAGATACGCAGTATTTT. Translated, it gives CASSHAGADTQYF.

The chain couples TRBV10-2 to TRBJ2-7, with TRBD1 identical over 8 bases. The CDR3 runs 12 residues. Germline V CDR1 and CDR2: WSHSY, SAAADI. CDR3 DNA sequence: TGCGCGACAGGGACAGGCGACTACGAGCAGTACTTC. Translation: CATGTGDYEQYF.

The genes are TRBV30 and TRBJ1-6; TRBD1 aligns across 8 bases. Germline lookup yields CDR1 GTSNPN and CDR2 SVGIG (reference sequence). Trimming removed 1 base from V and 5 bases from J; junction bases left unmatched: 1. There are 14 residues in the CDR3. Written as DNA, the CDR3 is TGTGCCTGGAGTGCGGGACAGGATAATTCACCCCTCCACTTT. Its protein product is CAWSAGQDNSPLHF.

This clone was recorded only once. This chain joins TRBV28 and TRBJ1-2; 7 nucleotides agree with TRBD1. This CDR3 is 15 amino acids long. The V and J ends lost 3 bases and 8 bases, in that order; junction bases with no gene match: 12. Germline lookup yields CDR1 MDHEN and CDR2 SYDVKM. The CDR3 protein is CASSFPGGRGLGYTF. CDR3 nucleotide sequence: TGTGCCAGCAGTTTTCCCGGGGGCAGGGGGTTAGGCTACACCTTC.

The genes are TRBV7-9 and TRBJ2-1; 9 positions agree with TRBD2. CDR1 and CDR2 from the germline V gene are SEHNR and FQNEAQ (reference sequence). This CDR3 is built from 16 residues. Trimming cost V 3 bases and J 7 bases; bases outside gene matches: 10. DNA of the CDR3: TGTGCCAGCAGCTTTCTCTTGGCTAGCGGGAATAATGAGCAGTTCTTC. It translates to CASSFLLASGNNEQFF. Looking up the rest from reference TRBV7-9 and TRBJ2-1 gives the full variable domain: DTGVSQNPRHKITKRGQNVTFRCDPISEHNRLYWYRQTLGQGPEFLTYFQNEAQLEKSRLLSDRFSAERPKGSFSTLEIQRTEQGDSAMYLCASSFLLASGNNEQFFGPGTRLTVL.